Described below is a single T cell receptor beta chain sequence and its context. Under the authors' procedure: Nucleated cell number was recorded as an estimate derived from reference gene primer amplification. The table came from immunoSEQ multiplex PCR; TCRdb's copy has only in-frame clones and leaves some out. V, J and clone size are taken as reported in that table, and D and trimming were inferred from the DNA itself. The data contain 120,000 or so clones, approximately 71% of them singletons. This CDR3 is built from 16 residues. V was pared by 1 base and J by 7 bases, with 8 bases of the junction left unmatched. Germline lookup yields CDR1 MNHEY and CDR2 SVGEGT. The record originates from a study of blood T cell repertoires in COVID-19. Study background: The samples span acute and convalescent COVID-19 from the United States, Italy and Spain. The analysed material was cDNA or gDNA that came from T cells, B-cell-depleted T cells, or PBMCs.

The rearrangement links TRBV6-2 or TRBV6-3 to TRBJ2-4, with 9 positions matching TRBD1. Source material: peripheral blood. This receptor was identified in a woman aged 70 to 79 with acute or convalescent COVID-19. CDR3 nucleotides: TGTGCCAGCAGTTACTTCACACCGGGACAGGGCAACATTCAGTACTTC. This encodes CASSYFTPGQGNIQYF.